These T cell receptor beta chains were read from a single sample in a study of cytotoxic CD8 clonotypes in ibrutinib-treated CLL. Repertoires were generated with immunoSEQ multiplex PCR, while TCRdb's copy carries only in-frame clones and drops some. Of 250,000 or so clones in the sample, 60% to 75% were seen once. The sequencing here drew on PBMCs, taken after 24 months of ibrutinib treatment. The receptors stem from a human donor with chronic lymphocytic leukemia. Both conserved end residues are part of each CDR3. A D gene is named only where the DNA matches it firmly. Rows give clone size only sometimes, using once, few, many, or a class for an expanded clone.

clone_size	d_call	v_call	j_call	cdr3_nt	cdr3_aa
.	TRBD1	TRBV6-5	TRBJ1-2	TGTGCCAGCAGTTACCTGACAGGGGGTTTATCGACTGGCTACACCTTC	CASSYLTGGLSTGYTF
.	.	TRBV5-1	TRBJ1-1	TGCGCCAGCAGCCCGGACAGTTATAACACTGAAGCTTTCTTT	CASSPDSYNTEAFF
.	TRBD1	TRBV7-9	TRBJ2-3	TGTGCCAGCAGCCAGGGGGGACAGGGTTGGACAGATACGCAGTATTTT	CASSQGGQGWTDTQYF
few	.	TRBV27	TRBJ2-7	TGTGCCAGCAGTTTATCTGGGAACGAGCAGTACTTC	CASSLSGNEQYF
.	.	TRBV27	TRBJ1-1	TGTGCCAGCAGTCCTTCGGGGCCGGACACTGAAGCTTTCTTT	CASSPSGPDTEAFF
few	.	TRBV28	TRBJ2-5	TGTGCCAGCAAGTTTGGGCCTAGCAGGGAGACCCAGTACTTC	CASKFGPSRETQYF
once	TRBD2	TRBV19	TRBJ2-3	TGTGCCAGTAGTTCCCCGGGGAGGGGACGGGCAGATACGCAGTATTTT	CASSSPGRGRADTQYF
.	TRBD1	TRBV30	TRBJ2-7	TGTGCCTGGTTGGGGACAGAAACTTACGAGCAGTACTTC	CAWLGTETYEQYF
.	.	TRBV5-1	TRBJ2-7	TGCGCCAGCAGCTTGAGAGGGGCAGGGAGCTCCTACGAGCAGTACTTC	CASSLRGAGSSYEQYF
.	.	TRBV7-9	TRBJ2-2	TGTGCCAGCAGTTTACCAGGGGCGCGGACCGGGGAGCTGTTTTTT	CASSLPGARTGELFF
.	.	TRBV30	TRBJ2-2	TGTGCCTGGAGTGAGGGGACGGCCGGGGAGCTGTTTTTT	CAWSEGTAGELFF
.	TRBD2	TRBV2	TRBJ2-5	TGTGCCAGCAGTGACCTAGCGGGAGGAGAGACCCAGTACTTC	CASSDLAGGETQYF
.	.	TRBV13	TRBJ2-1	TGTGCCAGCAGCGAAAGAGGAGGGGTGGATGAGCAGTTCTTC	CASSERGGVDEQFF
once	.	TRBV28	TRBJ2-3	TGTGCCAGCACCCCAAGGGGGGGCTTCACAGATACGCAGTATTTT	CASTPRGGFTDTQYF
.	TRBD1	TRBV19	TRBJ1-2	TGTGCCAGTAGTATGGGGGACAGGAACTATGGCTACACCTTC	CASSMGDRNYGYTF
.	.	TRBV6-5	TRBJ1-2	TGTGCCAGCAGTGAACCCATGGCACATGGCTACACCTTC	CASSEPMAHGYTF
.	.	TRBV7-8	TRBJ1-1	TGTGCCAGCAGCCCTCTAGGGGGGGACGAAGCTTTCTTT	CASSPLGGDEAFF
.	.	TRBV7-3	TRBJ1-1	TGTGCCAGCAGCTCCGGACTGAACACTGAAGCTTTCTTT	CASSSGLNTEAFF
.	TRBD2	TRBV5-4	TRBJ2-1	TGTGCCAGCAGCCTTAGACTAGCGGGAGACAATGAGCAGTTCTTC	CASSLRLAGDNEQFF
few	.	TRBV9	TRBJ2-5	TGTGCCAGCAGCGTAGGCCCCTCCCTATCTGAGACCCAGTACTTC	CASSVGPSLSETQYF
.	TRBD2	TRBV6-5	TRBJ2-1	TGTGCCAGCAGCCTACTAGCGAACAATGAGCAGTTCTTC	CASSLLANNEQFF
.	TRBD2	TRBV18	TRBJ2-1	TGTGCCAGCTCACCCCTAACTAGCGCACTTTACAATGAGCAGTTCTTC	CASSPLTSALYNEQFF
.	.	TRBV29-1	TRBJ2-7	TGCAGCGTTGAAGGAAATAGGGGCGAACAGTACTTC	CSVEGNRGEQYF
few	.	TRBV19	TRBJ1-2	TGTGCCAGTAGTATAGTGGCAGAATCCACCTATGGCTACACCTTC	CASSIVAESTYGYTF
.	.	TRBV7-9	TRBJ2-7	TGTGCCAGCAGCTTAAGGAATTCGGCTTATCTTGGCGGCGAGCAGTACTTC	CASSLRNSAYLGGEQYF
.	.	TRBV28	TRBJ1-5	TGTGCCAGCAGCTCCCCCGCAGGGGCTCGAAATCAGCCCCAGCATTTT	CASSSPAGARNQPQHF
.	.	TRBV2	TRBJ2-6	TGTGCCAGCAGGGACCGCCTGAGTGGGGGGGCCAACGTCCTGACTTTC	CASRDRLSGGANVLTF
.	.	TRBV10-3	TRBJ2-1	TGTGCCATCAGGAGAAGGGGGATTTACAATGAGCAGTTCTTC	CAIRRRGIYNEQFF
.	TRBD1	TRBV5-1	TRBJ2-7	TGCGCCAGCAGCTCGACAGGGAGCTCCTACGAGCAGTACTTC	CASSSTGSSYEQYF
once	TRBD1	TRBV6-5	TRBJ2-7	TGTGCCAGCAGTCCACCCCGGGACAGCTCCTACGAGCAGTACTTC	CASSPPRDSSYEQYF
.	.	TRBV6-6	TRBJ2-7	TGTGCCAGCAGTTACGGAATAGGGCGCCACGAGCAGTACTTC	CASSYGIGRHEQYF
.	TRBD2	TRBV27	TRBJ2-7	TGTGCCAGCAGTTTATCCTCGGATACTAGCGTGCACGAGCAGTACTTC	CASSLSSDTSVHEQYF
.	TRBD1	TRBV27	TRBJ1-3	TGTGCCAGCAGTTTCGGGGACAGGAGCTCTGGAAACACCATATATTTT	CASSFGDRSSGNTIYF
.	TRBD1	TRBV5-1	TRBJ1-2	TGCGCCAGCAGCCGGACAGGGGACCATGGCTACACCTTC	CASSRTGDHGYTF
.	TRBD1	TRBV30	TRBJ1-1	TGTGCCTGGAGTTCCGGGACAGCCTTTGGGGACACTGAAGCTTTCTTT	CAWSSGTAFGDTEAFF
.	.	TRBV9	TRBJ2-7	TGTGCCAGCAGCGTAGATATGTCCTACGAGCAGTACTTC	CASSVDMSYEQYF
.	.	TRBV10-1	TRBJ2-7	TGCGCCAGCAGTGAGAGGCCCGGGGGAACCTACGAGCAGTACTTC	CASSERPGGTYEQYF
few	.	TRBV28	TRBJ1-1	TGTGCCAGCCATCCCGGGGGTTCGGTTGAAGCTTTCTTT	CASHPGGSVEAFF
.	TRBD2	TRBV6-5	TRBJ2-1	TGTGCCAGCAGTTACTCAGCGGGAGCAAACAATGAGCAGTTCTTC	CASSYSAGANNEQFF
.	.	TRBV7-9	TRBJ2-2	TGTGCCAGCAGCTTACTAGCGCCGAACACCGGGGAGCTGTTTTTT	CASSLLAPNTGELFF
.	TRBD1	TRBV25-1	TRBJ1-1	TGTGCCAGCAGTAGGGGGCCCGTGGGTGAAGCTTTCTTT	CASSRGPVGEAFF
.	TRBD1	TRBV19	TRBJ2-7	TGTGCCAGTAGTATCCGACAGGGGACCTACGAGCAGTACTTC	CASSIRQGTYEQYF
.	TRBD1	TRBV4-2	TRBJ1-4	TGTGCCAGCAGCGACACGACAGGGGCTAATGAAAAACTGTTTTTT	CASSDTTGANEKLFF
.	.	TRBV9	TRBJ2-1	TGTGCCAGCAGGTCTCGAAGGGATGAGCAGTTCTTC	CASRSRRDEQFF
.	TRBD1	TRBV29-1	TRBJ1-2	TGCAGCGTTGAAATAGGGGGCCTTGGCTACACCTTC	CSVEIGGLGYTF
few	TRBD2	TRBV11-3	TRBJ2-3	TGTGCCAGCAGCTCGGGGACTAGCGGAATCACAGATACGCAGTATTTT	CASSSGTSGITDTQYF
.	.	TRBV7-7	TRBJ2-7	TGTGCTAGCAGCTTATCGCTAGCATACGAGCAGTACTTC	CASSLSLAYEQYF
once	.	TRBV5-4	TRBJ2-7	TGTGCCAGCAGCTTGTTGATGGAGCCCTACGAGCAGTACTTC	CASSLLMEPYEQYF
.	.	TRBV10-2	TRBJ2-7	TGCGCCAGCAGTAACTATCCTAGCTCCTACGAGCAGTACTTC	CASSNYPSSYEQYF
few	.	TRBV10-3	TRBJ2-7	TGTGCCATCAGTGGATCCTACGAGCAGTACTTC	CAISGSYEQYF
.	.	TRBV4-3	TRBJ2-3	TGCGCCAGCAGCCATGACACAGATACGCAGTATTTT	CASSHDTDTQYF
once	TRBD2	TRBV7-6	TRBJ2-5	TGTGCCAGCAGCCCTCAGACTAGCGGGACTCAAGAGACCCAGTACTTC	CASSPQTSGTQETQYF
.	.	TRBV2	TRBJ2-7	TGTGCCAGCAGTGTTAGTGCGGCTTCCTACGAGCAGTACTTC	CASSVSAASYEQYF
few	TRBD1	TRBV6-5	TRBJ2-7	TGTGCCAGCAGTTACTCCGAACAGGGGGGCTACGAGCAGTACTTC	CASSYSEQGGYEQYF
.	.	TRBV27	TRBJ2-2	TGTGCCAGCAGTTTCGATGAACAGGGCTTGAATCCCGGGGAGCTGTTTTTT	CASSFDEQGLNPGELFF
.	.	TRBV5-5	TRBJ2-2	TGTGCCAGCAGCTTGACAGGTCGAACCACCGGGGAGCTGTTTTTT	CASSLTGRTTGELFF
.	TRBD1	TRBV5-1	TRBJ2-5	TGCGCCAGCAGTGGACAGGACAGGAAGACCCAGTACTTC	CASSGQDRKTQYF